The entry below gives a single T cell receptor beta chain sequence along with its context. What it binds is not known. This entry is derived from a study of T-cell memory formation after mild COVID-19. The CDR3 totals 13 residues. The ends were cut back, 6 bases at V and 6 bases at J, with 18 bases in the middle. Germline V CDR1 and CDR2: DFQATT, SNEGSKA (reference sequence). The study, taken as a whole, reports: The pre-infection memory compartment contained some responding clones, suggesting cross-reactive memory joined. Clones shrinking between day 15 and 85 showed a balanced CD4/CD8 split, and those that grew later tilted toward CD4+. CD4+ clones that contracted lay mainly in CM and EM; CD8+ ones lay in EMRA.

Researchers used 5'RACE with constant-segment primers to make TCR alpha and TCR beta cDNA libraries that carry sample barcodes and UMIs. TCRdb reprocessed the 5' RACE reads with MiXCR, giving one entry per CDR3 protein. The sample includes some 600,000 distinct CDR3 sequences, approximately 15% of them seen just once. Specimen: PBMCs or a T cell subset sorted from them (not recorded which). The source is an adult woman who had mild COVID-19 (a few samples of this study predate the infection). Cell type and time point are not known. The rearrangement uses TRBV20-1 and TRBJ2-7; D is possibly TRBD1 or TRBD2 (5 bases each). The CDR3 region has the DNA TGCAGTGCGCCTAAGTCGGGGCGTAGCGAGCAGTACTTC. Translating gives CSAPKSGRSEQYF.